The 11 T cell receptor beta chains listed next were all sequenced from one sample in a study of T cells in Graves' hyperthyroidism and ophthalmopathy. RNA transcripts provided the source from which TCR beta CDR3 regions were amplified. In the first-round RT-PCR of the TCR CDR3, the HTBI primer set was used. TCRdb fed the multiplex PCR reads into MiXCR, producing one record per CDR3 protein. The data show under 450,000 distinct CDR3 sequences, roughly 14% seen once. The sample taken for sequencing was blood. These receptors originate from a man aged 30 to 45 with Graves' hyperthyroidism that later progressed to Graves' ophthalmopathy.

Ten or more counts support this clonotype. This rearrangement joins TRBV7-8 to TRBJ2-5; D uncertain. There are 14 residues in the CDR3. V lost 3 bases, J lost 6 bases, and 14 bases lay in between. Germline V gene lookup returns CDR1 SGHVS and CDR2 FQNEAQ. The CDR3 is CASSFIRVWQTQYF. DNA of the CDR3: TGTGCCAGCAGCTTCATAAGAGTCTGGCAGACCCAGTACTTC.

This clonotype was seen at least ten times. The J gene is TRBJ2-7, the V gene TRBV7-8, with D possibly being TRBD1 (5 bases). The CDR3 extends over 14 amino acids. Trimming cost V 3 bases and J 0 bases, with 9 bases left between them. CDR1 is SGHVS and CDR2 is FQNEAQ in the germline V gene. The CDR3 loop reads CASSLPGLSYEQYF. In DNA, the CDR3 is TGTGCCAGCAGCTTGCCAGGGCTCTCCTACGAGCAGTACTTC.

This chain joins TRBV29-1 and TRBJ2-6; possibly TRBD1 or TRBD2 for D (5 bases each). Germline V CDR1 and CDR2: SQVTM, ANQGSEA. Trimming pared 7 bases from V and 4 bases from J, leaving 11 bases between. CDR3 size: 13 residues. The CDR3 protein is CSAWGSGANVLTF. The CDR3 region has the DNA TGCAGCGCCTGGGGGTCCGGGGCCAACGTCCTGACTTTC.

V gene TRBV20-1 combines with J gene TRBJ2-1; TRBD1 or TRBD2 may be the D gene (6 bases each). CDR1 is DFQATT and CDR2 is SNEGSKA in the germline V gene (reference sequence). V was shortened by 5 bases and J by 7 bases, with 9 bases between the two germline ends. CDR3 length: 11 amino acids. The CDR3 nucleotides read TGCAGTGCTGTAGGGGGGAATGAGCAGTTCTTC. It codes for CSAVGGNEQFF.

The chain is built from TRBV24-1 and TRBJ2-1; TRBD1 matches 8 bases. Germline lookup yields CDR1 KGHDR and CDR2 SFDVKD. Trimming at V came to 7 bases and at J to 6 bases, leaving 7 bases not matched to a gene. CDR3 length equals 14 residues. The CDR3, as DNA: TGTGCCACCAGCCCCGGACAGGGTACCAATGAGCAGTTCTTC. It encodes CATSPGQGTNEQFF.

The CDR3: CASSVVWAAGELFF. Written as DNA, the CDR3 is TGTGCCAGCAGCGTAGTCTGGGCCGCCGGGGAGCTGTTTTTT. This chain links TRBV9 with TRBJ2-2; D remains unclear. This CDR3 has 14 residues. The V gene's germline CDR1 is SGDLS and CDR2 YYNGEE. Between the trimmed V and J ends, which lost 0 bases and 6 bases, there was a span of 9 bases.

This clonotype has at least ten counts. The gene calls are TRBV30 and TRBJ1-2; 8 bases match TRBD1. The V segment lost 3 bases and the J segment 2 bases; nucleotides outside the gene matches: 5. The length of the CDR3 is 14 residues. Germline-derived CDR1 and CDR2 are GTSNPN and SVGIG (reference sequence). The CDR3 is CAWRGTGGNYGYTF. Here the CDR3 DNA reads TGTGCCTGGAGGGGGACAGGAGGCAACTATGGCTACACCTTC.

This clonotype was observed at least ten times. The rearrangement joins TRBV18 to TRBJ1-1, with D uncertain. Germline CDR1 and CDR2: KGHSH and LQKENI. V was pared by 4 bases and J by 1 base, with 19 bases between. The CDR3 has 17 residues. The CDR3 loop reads CASSQFGPQAGNTEAFF. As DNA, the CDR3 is TGTGCCAGCTCACAATTCGGACCCCAAGCGGGGAACACTGAAGCTTTCTTT.

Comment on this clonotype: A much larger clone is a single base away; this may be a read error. This CDR3 is CASGHTGREETQYF. The CDR3 DNA reads TGTGCCAGCGGCCATACAGGGCGAGAAGAGACCCAGTACTTC. The rearrangement joins TRBV3-1 to TRBJ2-5; TRBD1 is a possible D gene (6 bases). Per the germline V gene, CDR1 is LGHDT and CDR2 is YNNKEL (reference sequence). The CDR3 is 14 amino acids.

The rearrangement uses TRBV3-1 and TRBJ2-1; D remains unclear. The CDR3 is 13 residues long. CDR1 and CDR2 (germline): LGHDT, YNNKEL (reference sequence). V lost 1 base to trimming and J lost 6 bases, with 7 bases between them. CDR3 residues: CASSQAEVNEQFF. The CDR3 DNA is TGTGCCAGCAGCCAAGCAGAGGTCAATGAGCAGTTCTTC.

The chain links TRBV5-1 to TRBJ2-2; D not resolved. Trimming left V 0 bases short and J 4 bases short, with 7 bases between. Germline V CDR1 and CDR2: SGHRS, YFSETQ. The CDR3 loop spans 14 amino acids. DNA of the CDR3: TGCGCCAGCAGCTTGGCTGTCCTCACCGGGGAGCTGTTTTTT. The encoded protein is CASSLAVLTGELFF.